The 26 T cell receptor beta chains below were found in one sample sequenced in a study of Ad26.COV2.S vaccination and SARS-CoV-2 variants. TCRdb's table, derived via immunoSEQ multiplex PCR, lists solely in-frame clones and lacks some. The sample consists of 400,000 to 450,000 clones, 90% of them appearing once. Indicated treatment: roughly 19 received Ad26.COV2.S at low or high dose, single or two shots; several received placebo; per-sample allocation not given. On day 63 after the first injection, vaccine and placebo recipients gave samples. The sequencing used peripheral blood, collected in a trial of Ad26.COV2.S vaccine versus placebo. These receptors all come from a person between 18 and 59 years old who received the Ad26.COV2.S COVID-19 vaccine or a placebo.

The V gene is TRBV28, the J gene TRBJ1-1; no firm D call. Per germline, CDR1 MDHEN and CDR2 SYDVKM. The CDR3 covers 15 residues. V lost 2 bases and J lost 4, with 14 bases in between. The CDR3 DNA reads TGTGCCAGCAGTTTAATGGGTGCCGTCGGCACTGAAGCTTTCTTT. This encodes CASSLMGAVGTEAFF.

The table lists this clone with a count of one. The chain has TRBV4-3 and TRBJ1-5, with 8 bases that match TRBD1. The junction had 3 bases not matched to a gene; V was cut back by 0 bases and J by 2 bases. Germline CDR1 LGHNA, CDR2 YSLEER. The CDR3 is made up of 16 amino acids. The CDR3 sequence: CASSQDSGQGNQPQHF. The CDR3 DNA follows: TGCGCCAGCAGCCAAGATTCGGGACAGGGCAATCAGCCCCAGCATTTT.

The chain couples TRBV18 to TRBJ2-3, with 10 bases that match TRBD2. The CDR3 covers 14 residues. CDR1 is KGHSH, CDR2 LQKENI, per germline. V was pared by 6 bases and J by 4 bases, with 4 bases of the junction left unmatched. CDR3: CASSVAGGADTQYF. The CDR3 region has the DNA TGTGCCAGCTCGGTAGCGGGAGGTGCAGATACGCAGTATTTT. Looking up the rest from reference TRBV18 and TRBJ2-3 gives the full variable domain: NAGVMQNPRHLVRRRGQEARLRCSPMKGHSHVYWYRQLPEEGLKFMVYLQKENIIDESGMPKERFSAEFPKEGPSILRIQQVVRGDSAAYFCASSVAGGADTQYFGPGTRLTVL.

The CDR3 nucleotides are TGTGCCAGTAGTAGCGTCACCCAAGAGACCCAGTACTTC. Translated, it gives CASSSVTQETQYF. J is TRBJ2-5 and V is TRBV19; no definite D call. CDR1 and CDR2 from the germline V gene are LNHDA and SQIVND (reference sequence). V lost 4 bases and J lost 1, with 7 bases in between. The CDR3 has 13 amino acids.

This rearrangement joins TRBV6-5 to TRBJ2-5; 12 nucleotides agree with TRBD2. V trimming: 7 bases; J trimming: 5 bases; junction bases outside the gene matches: 8. Germline-derived CDR1 and CDR2 are MNHEY and SVGAGI. This CDR3 region has 15 residues. In DNA, the CDR3 is TGTGCCAGCATCCCTCTAGCGGGAGGGTTTGAGACCCAGTACTTC. Translating gives CASIPLAGGFETQYF.

The gene calls are TRBV19 and TRBJ1-1, with 7 bases aligning to TRBD1. This CDR3 has 11 amino acids. V dropped 8 bases and J dropped 5; count of bases not matched to a gene: 2. Germline V CDR1 and CDR2: LNHDA, SQIVND (reference sequence). The CDR3 DNA is TGTGCCAGTCACAGGGGAACTGAAGCTTTCTTT. It is translated as CASHRGTEAFF.

V gene TRBV10-3 combines with J gene TRBJ1-1; possible D gene TRBD1, 5 bases. Germline values: CDR1 ENHRY, CDR2 SYGVKD. CDR3 length equals 13 residues. V lost 3 bases to trimming and J lost 5 bases, with 10 bases between them. Written as DNA, the CDR3 is TGTGCCATCAGTGAACCGGGGCGGACTGAAGCTTTCTTT. Translation gives CAISEPGRTEAFF.

The chain joins TRBV30 to TRBJ2-3; TRBD2 agrees at 8 bases. The CDR3 length is 14 residues. Trimming at V came to 4 bases and at J to 5 bases, leaving 8 bases not matched to a gene. From germline, CDR1 is GTSNPN and CDR2 SVGIG (reference sequence). The CDR3 reads CAWKGDLAGDTQYF. The CDR3 bases are TGTGCCTGGAAGGGTGACCTAGCGGGAGATACGCAGTATTTT.

The chain has TRBV10-3 and TRBJ2-7; 12 bases are shared with TRBD1. J gave up 6 bases and V 10 bases, and 4 bases lay outside the gene matches. Germline assignment: CDR1 ENHRY and CDR2 SYGVKD. The CDR3 has 12 residues. The CDR3 is CATGTGGTEQYF. In DNA form, the CDR3 reads TGTGCCACAGGGACAGGGGGCACCGAGCAGTACTTC.

The V gene is TRBV20-1, the J gene TRBJ2-5, with 9 nucleotides matching TRBD1. V dropped 3 bases and J dropped 2; count of bases not matched to a gene: 7. The CDR3 length is 15 residues. Germline-derived CDR1 and CDR2 are DFQATT and SNEGSKA (reference sequence). The CDR3 here is CSASWVGTGQETQYF. The CDR3 region has the DNA TGCAGTGCTAGTTGGGTAGGGACAGGGCAAGAGACCCAGTACTTC.

The chain combines TRBV2 with TRBJ1-1; 8 bases map to TRBD1. The CDR3 spans 14 residues. V dropped 4 bases and J dropped 4; count of bases not matched to a gene: 5. The V gene's germline CDR1 is SNHLY and CDR2 FYNNEI. The CDR3 region is CASSAGGGGTEAFF. The CDR3 bases are TGTGCCAGCAGTGCAGGGGGCGGGGGCACTGAAGCTTTCTTT.

The rearrangement joins TRBV5-6 to TRBJ1-3, with D perhaps matching TRBD1 (5 bases). Germline CDR1 SGHDT, CDR2 YYEEEE. The CDR3 extends over 17 amino acids. V gave up 4 bases and J gave up 3 bases, with 20 bases separating them. The chain's CDR3 is CASSPRGRALIGNTIYF. CDR3 in DNA: TGTGCCAGCAGCCCCCGGGGGAGAGCTCTGATTGGAAACACCATATATTTT.

This rearrangement joins TRBV12-3 or TRBV12-4 to TRBJ1-1; D uncertain. V dropped 6 bases and J dropped 4 bases, with 9 bases sitting between them. The CDR3 runs 12 residues. CDR3 sequence (DNA): TGTGCCAGCAGGCAGGAGTTCACTGAAGCTTTCTTT. Translated, it gives CASRQEFTEAFF.

The chain couples TRBV7-2 to TRBJ2-1, with 15 positions matching TRBD2. V lost 3 bases, J lost 5 bases, and 8 bases stayed unmatched. This CDR3 has 18 amino acids. Germline V lookup: CDR1 SGHTA, CDR2 FQGNSA. CDR3 DNA: TGTGCCAGCAGCTTGACCGGGACTAGCGGGAGGCCTCACAATGAGCAGTTCTTC. Translation gives CASSLTGTSGRPHNEQFF.

The chain joins TRBV5-4 to TRBJ1-2, with D maybe TRBD1 (5 bases). Germline V gene lookup returns CDR1 SGHNT and CDR2 YYREEE (reference sequence). V shed 0 bases and J shed 10 bases, with 10 bases lying between them. The CDR3 covers 12 residues. CDR3 DNA: TGTGCCAGCAGCTTGGGACAGAGATTCTACACCTTC. Amino acid sequence: CASSLGQRFYTF. Together with reference TRBV5-4 and TRBJ1-2, the CDR3 gives the full variable domain: ETGVTQSPTHLIKTRGQQVTLRCSSQSGHNTVSWYQQALGQGPQFIFQYYREEENGRGNFPPRFSGLQFPNYSSELNVNALELDDSALYLCASSLGQRFYTFGSGTRLTVV.

In its sample, this clone was seen once. The chain uses TRBV7-8 and TRBJ2-1; TRBD1 or TRBD2 may be the D gene (9 bases each). Germline V gene lookup returns CDR1 SGHVS and CDR2 FQNEAQ. Trimming took 3 bases from V and 9 from J, leaving 24 bases between them. The length of the CDR3 is 17 residues. CDR3 sequence: CASSLGQGLGLASEQFF. The CDR3 coding sequence is TGTGCCAGCAGCTTGGGACAGGGCCTGGGACTAGCTAGTGAGCAGTTCTTC.

This chain links TRBV21-1 with TRBJ2-7; TRBD2, the table's D call, was not compared with the DNA. TRBV21-1 is marked as a pseudogene. This CDR3 spans 18 amino acids. CDR3 residues: CASSKALSCGSISYEQYF. The CDR3 DNA reads TGTGCCAGCAGCAAAGCGCTTAGTTGCGGCTCGATCTCCTACGAGCAGTACTTC.

V usage is TRBV25-1 and J usage is TRBJ1-2; D is perhaps TRBD1 (5 bases). Trimming left V 4 bases short and J 8 bases short, with 17 bases between. CDR1 MGHDK and CDR2 SYGVNS come from the germline V gene. CDR3 length: 14 amino acids. The CDR3 is CASSGKVGGDGYTF. The DNA for the CDR3 is TGTGCCAGCAGTGGGAAAGTGGGAGGGGACGGCTACACCTTC.

The rearrangement links TRBV4-1 to TRBJ2-7; D perhaps matches TRBD1 (5 bases). The CDR3 has 14 amino acids. The germline gives CDR1 MGHRA, CDR2 YSYEKL. Trimming removed 3 bases from V and 0 bases from J, with 9 bases in between. CDR3 bases: TGCGCCAGCAGCCATGAGCAGGGCTCCTACGAGCAGTACTTC. Its protein product is CASSHEQGSYEQYF.

This rearrangement joins TRBV2 to TRBJ1-4; the D gene is possibly TRBD1 (6 bases). Trimming cost V 10 bases and J 0 bases, with 24 bases left between them. The CDR3 is 18 residues long. Germline V CDR1 and CDR2: SNHLY, FYNNEI. Here the CDR3 reads CATLGPGAEDATNEKLFF. The CDR3 region has the DNA TGTGCCACCCTCGGACCGGGGGCCGAGGATGCAACTAATGAAAAACTGTTTTTT. The full variable domain, rest sourced from reference TRBV2 and TRBJ1-4, is EPEVTQTPSHQVTQMGQEVILRCVPISNHLYFYWYRQILGQKVEFLVSFYNNEISEKSEIFDDQFSVERPDGSNFTLKIRSTKLEDSAMYFCATLGPGAEDATNEKLFFGSGTQLSVL.

J is TRBJ2-1 and V is TRBV5-6; 13 bases are a match to TRBD2. From germline, CDR1 is SGHDT and CDR2 YYEEEE. The CDR3 loop spans 17 amino acids. V lost 4 bases and J lost 1; bases outside the gene matches: 5. The CDR3 nucleotides read TGTGCCAGCAGCGAGGGACTAGCGGGACCGTCCTACAATGAGCAGTTCTTC. Translated, it gives CASSEGLAGPSYNEQFF.

This chain joins TRBV5-1 and TRBJ2-7; 10 nucleotides line up with TRBD2. Germline values: CDR1 SGHRS, CDR2 YFSETQ. Trimming cost V 5 bases and J 4 bases; bases outside gene matches: 12. The CDR3 covers 16 residues. CDR3 nucleotide sequence: TGCGCCAGCAGTCCCACTATAGCGGGAGGTCATTACGAGCAGTACTTC. Amino acids: CASSPTIAGGHYEQYF.

V and J are TRBV12-5 and TRBJ2-3; 14 positions match TRBD2. CDR1 and CDR2 from the germline V gene are LGHNT and FRNRAP. J lost 2 bases, V lost 1 base, and 14 bases had no gene match. The CDR3 is 21 residues long. This CDR3 reads CASGLAPPTSGRGMSTDTQYF. CDR3 DNA: TGTGCTAGTGGTTTGGCTCCCCCGACTAGCGGGAGGGGGATGTCCACAGATACGCAGTATTTT.

The V gene is TRBV12-5, the J gene TRBJ2-7; 7 bases match TRBD1. Germline CDR1 is LGHNT and CDR2 is FRNRAP. The CDR3 runs 17 residues. V gave up 4 bases and J gave up 7 bases; unmatched junction bases: 19. DNA for the CDR3: TGTGCTAGTGGTTCTGACCGGACAGGCCCGTCATCGTGGGAGCAGTACTTC. This encodes CASGSDRTGPSSWEQYF. The complete variable domain, with remaining parts taken from reference TRBV12-5 and TRBJ2-7, reads DARVTQTPRHKVTEMGQEVTMRCQPILGHNTVFWYRQTMMQGLELLAYFRNRAPLDDSGMPKDRFSAEMPDATLATLKIQPSEPRDSAVYFCASGSDRTGPSSWEQYFGPGTRLTVT.

V is TRBV10-3 and J is TRBJ2-3; TRBD1 agrees at 7 bases. The V and J ends lost 11 bases and 4 bases, in that order; junction bases with no gene match: 12. This CDR3 is built from 14 residues. Germline CDR1 ENHRY, CDR2 SYGVKD. In DNA, the CDR3 is TGTGCCGTGGGACAGCCGGATTCTCCAGATACGCAGTATTTT. This encodes CAVGQPDSPDTQYF.

J is TRBJ2-3 and V is TRBV4-2; D not resolved. Germline CDR1 LGHNA, CDR2 YNFKEQ. The V and J ends lost 0 bases and 2 bases respectively, with 12 bases between them. This CDR3 region has 16 residues. CDR3 sequence reads: CASSQEYYAHTDTQYF. The CDR3 nucleotides are TGTGCCAGCAGCCAAGAATACTATGCGCACACAGATACGCAGTATTTT.